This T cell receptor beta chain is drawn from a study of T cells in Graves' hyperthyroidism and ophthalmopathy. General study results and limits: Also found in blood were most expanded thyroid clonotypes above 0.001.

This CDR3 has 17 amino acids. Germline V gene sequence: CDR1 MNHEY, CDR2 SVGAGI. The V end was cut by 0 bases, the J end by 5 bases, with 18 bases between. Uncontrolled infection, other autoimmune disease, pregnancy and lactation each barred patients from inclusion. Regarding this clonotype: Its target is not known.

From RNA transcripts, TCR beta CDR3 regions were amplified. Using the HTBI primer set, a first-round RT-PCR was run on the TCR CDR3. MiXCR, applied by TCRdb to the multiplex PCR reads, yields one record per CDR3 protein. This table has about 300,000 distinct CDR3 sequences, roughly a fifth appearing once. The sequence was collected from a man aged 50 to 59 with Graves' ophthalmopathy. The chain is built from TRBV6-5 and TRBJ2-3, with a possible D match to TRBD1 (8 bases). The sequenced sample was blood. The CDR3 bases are TGTGCCAGCAGTTACTCTACAGGGGGAGGGCCGGGAGATACGCAGTATTTT. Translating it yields CASSYSTGGGPGDTQYF.